What follows is one T cell receptor (beta chain) and its context. This table comes from immunoSEQ multiplex PCR, and its TCRdb copy is limited to in-frame clones, with some not included. The data show tens of thousands of clones, with about 82% seen just once and approximately 19% held by the top ten. The data were obtained in a study of control samples from healthy donors and cancer patients. The CDR3 is 15 residues long. Looked up from germline, CDR1 is LGHDT and CDR2 is YNNKEL (reference sequence). With 4 bases clipped from V and 6 bases from J, the junction kept 4 bases outside the gene matches. The specimen sequenced was blood. The gene calls are TRBV3-1 (or the pseudogene TRBV3-2) and TRBJ1-5; TRBD1 agrees at 12 bases. This receptor was taken from a man aged 30-40 years in good health. Here the CDR3 DNA reads TGTGCCAGCAGCCGGGACAGGGGGCCGAGTCAGCCCCAGCATTTT. It codes for CASSRDRGPSQPQHF.